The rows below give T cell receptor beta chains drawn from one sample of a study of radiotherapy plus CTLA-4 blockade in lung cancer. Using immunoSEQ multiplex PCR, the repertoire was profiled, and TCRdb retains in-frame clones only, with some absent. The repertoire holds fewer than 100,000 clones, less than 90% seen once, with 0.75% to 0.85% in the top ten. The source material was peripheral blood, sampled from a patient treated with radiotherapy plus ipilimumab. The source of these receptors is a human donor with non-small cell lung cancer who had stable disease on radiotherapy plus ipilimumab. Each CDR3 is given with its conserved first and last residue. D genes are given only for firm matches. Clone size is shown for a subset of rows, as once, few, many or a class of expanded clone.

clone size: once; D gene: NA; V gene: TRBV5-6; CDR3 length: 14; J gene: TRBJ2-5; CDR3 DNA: TGTGCCAGCAGCATCTATGGAAGGCAAGAGACCCAGTACTTC; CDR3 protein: CASSIYGRQETQYF
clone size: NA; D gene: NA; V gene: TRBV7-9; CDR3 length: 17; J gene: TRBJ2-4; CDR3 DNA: TGTGCCAGCAGCTTAGTGGTAGCAGCGGGAGCCAAAAACATTCAGTACTTC; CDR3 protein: CASSLVVAAGAKNIQYF
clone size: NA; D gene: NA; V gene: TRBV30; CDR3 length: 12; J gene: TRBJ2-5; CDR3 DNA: TGTGCCTGGAGTGTATCTAGGGGGACCCAGTACTTC; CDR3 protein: CAWSVSRGTQYF
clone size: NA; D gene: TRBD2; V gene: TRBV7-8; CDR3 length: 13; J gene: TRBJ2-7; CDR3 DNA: TGTGCCAGCAGCTTAACTAGCGGCTACGAGCAGTACTTC; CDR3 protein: CASSLTSGYEQYF
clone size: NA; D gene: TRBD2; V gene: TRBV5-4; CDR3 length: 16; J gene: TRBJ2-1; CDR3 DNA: TGTGCCAGCAGCGCGCCGACTAGCGGGAGTTTCGATGAGCAGTTCTTC; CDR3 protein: CASSAPTSGSFDEQFF
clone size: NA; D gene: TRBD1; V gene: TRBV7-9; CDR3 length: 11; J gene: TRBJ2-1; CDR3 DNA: TGTGCCAGCAGCCCAGACAGGGTACAGTTCTTC; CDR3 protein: CASSPDRVQFF
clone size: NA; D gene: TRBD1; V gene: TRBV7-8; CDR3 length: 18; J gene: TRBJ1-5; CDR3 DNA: TGTGCCAGCAGCTTTGCCCGGACAGGGGGCGGCTTCAGTCAGCCCCAGCATTTT; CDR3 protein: CASSFARTGGGFSQPQHF
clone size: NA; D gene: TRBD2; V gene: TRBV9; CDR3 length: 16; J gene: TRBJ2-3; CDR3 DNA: TGTGCCAGCAGCGAGCGACTAGCGGGATCCACAGATACGCAGTATTTT; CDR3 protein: CASSERLAGSTDTQYF
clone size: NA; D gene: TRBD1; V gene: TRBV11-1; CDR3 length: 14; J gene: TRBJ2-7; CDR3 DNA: TGTGCCAGCAGCTTCGGACAGGGGCTAGACGAGCAGTACTTC; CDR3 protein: CASSFGQGLDEQYF
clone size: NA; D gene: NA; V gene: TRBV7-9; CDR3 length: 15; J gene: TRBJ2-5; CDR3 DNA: TGTGCCAGCAGACCGAAGATCAGGGTCGGGGAGACCCAGTACTTC; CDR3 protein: CASRPKIRVGETQYF
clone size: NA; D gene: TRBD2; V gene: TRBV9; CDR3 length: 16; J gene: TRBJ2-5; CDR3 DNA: TGTGCCAGCAGCCCGTCGGCGGGAGGGGGACAAGAGACCCAGTACTTC; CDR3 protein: CASSPSAGGGQETQYF
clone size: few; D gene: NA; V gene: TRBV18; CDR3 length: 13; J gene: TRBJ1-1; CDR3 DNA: TGTGCCAGCTCCCCCTCGGGGGGCACTGAAGCTTTCTTT; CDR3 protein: CASSPSGGTEAFF
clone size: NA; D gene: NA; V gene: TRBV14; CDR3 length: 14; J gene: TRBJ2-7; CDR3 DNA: TGTGCCAGCAGCCGACAGATAACCTCCTACGAGCAGTACTTC; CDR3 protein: CASSRQITSYEQYF
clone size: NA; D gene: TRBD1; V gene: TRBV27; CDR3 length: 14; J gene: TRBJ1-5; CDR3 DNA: TGTGCCAGCAGTAGGACAGGGTCCAATCAGCCCCAGCATTTT; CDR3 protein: CASSRTGSNQPQHF
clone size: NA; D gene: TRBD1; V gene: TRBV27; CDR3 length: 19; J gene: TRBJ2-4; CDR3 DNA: TGTGCCAGCAGTTTATATTCTCGGACAGGGGCTTTGACCAAAAACATTCAGTACTTC; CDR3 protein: CASSLYSRTGALTKNIQYF
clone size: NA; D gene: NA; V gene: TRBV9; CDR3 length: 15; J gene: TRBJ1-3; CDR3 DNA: TGTGCCAGCAGCACCATGCCAGGGCCTGGAAACACCATATATTTT; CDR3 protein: CASSTMPGPGNTIYF
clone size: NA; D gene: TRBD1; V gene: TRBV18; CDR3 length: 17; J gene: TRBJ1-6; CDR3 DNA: TGTGCCAGCTCACCCCGGGCCGGGACAGCTGATAATTCACCCCTCCACTTT; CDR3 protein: CASSPRAGTADNSPLHF
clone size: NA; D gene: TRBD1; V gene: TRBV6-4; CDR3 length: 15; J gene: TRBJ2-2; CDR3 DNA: TGTGCCAGCAGTGTGGGACAGGGGAACACCGGGGAGCTGTTTTTT; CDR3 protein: CASSVGQGNTGELFF
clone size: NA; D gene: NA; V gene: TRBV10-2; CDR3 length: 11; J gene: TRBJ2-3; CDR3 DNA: TGCGCCAGCAGGCCGGGCGACCGGCAGTATTTT; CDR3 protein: CASRPGDRQYF
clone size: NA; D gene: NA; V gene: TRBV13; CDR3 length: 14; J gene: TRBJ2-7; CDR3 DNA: TGTGCCAGCAGCTCACGACAGAGCTCCTACGAGCAGTACTTC; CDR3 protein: CASSSRQSSYEQYF
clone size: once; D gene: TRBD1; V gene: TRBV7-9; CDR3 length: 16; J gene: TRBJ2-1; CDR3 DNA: TGTGCCAGCAGCAAACCGACAGGGGGCGCCTACAATGAGCAGTTCTTC; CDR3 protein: CASSKPTGGAYNEQFF
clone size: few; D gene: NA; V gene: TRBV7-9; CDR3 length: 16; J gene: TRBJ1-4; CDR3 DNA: TGTGCCAGCAGAGGAATTCGGGGGCGCCCTAATGAAAAACTGTTTTTT; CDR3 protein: CASRGIRGRPNEKLFF
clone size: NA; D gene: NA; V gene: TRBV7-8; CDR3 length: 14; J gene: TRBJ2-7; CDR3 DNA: TGTGCCAGCAGCTACCCGGGGGTGGATTACGAGCAGTACTTC; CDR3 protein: CASSYPGVDYEQYF
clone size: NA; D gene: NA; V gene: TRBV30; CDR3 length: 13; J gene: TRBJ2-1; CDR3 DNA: TGTGCCCGAAGGAGGGGGCCTGGCAATGAGCAGTTCTTC; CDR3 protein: CARRRGPGNEQFF
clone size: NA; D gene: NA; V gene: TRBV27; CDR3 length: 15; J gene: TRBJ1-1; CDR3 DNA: TGTGCCAGCAGGCCAGGTGTTATCGGGAACACTGAAGCTTTCTTT; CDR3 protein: CASRPGVIGNTEAFF
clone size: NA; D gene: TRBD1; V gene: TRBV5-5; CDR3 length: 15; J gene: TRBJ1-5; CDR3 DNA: TGTGCCAGCAGCTTGGGGGGACAGACCAATCAGCCCCAGCATTTT; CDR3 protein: CASSLGGQTNQPQHF
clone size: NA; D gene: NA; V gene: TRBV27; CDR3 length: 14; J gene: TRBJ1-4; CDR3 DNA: TGTGCCAGCAGTTTAGTAGGAGGGTCTGAAAAACTGTTTTTT; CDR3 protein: CASSLVGGSEKLFF